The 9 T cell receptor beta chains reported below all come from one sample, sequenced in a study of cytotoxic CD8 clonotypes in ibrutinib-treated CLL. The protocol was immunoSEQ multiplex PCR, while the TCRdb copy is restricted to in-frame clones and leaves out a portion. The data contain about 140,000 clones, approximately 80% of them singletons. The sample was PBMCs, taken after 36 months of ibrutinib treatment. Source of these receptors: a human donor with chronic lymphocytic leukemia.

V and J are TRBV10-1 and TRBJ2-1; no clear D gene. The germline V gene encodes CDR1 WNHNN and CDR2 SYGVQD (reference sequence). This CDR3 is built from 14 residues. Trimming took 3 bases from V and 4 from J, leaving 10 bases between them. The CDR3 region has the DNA TGCGCCAGCAGTGAACCCCCGGTTTACAATGAGCAGTTCTTC. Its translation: CASSEPPVYNEQFF.

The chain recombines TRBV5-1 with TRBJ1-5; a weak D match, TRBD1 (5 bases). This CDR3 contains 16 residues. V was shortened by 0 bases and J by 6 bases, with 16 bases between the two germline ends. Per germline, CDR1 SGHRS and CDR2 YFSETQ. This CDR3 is CASSLGAAGGGQPQHF. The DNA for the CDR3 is TGCGCCAGCAGCTTGGGGGCGGCTGGCGGGGGTCAGCCCCAGCATTTT.

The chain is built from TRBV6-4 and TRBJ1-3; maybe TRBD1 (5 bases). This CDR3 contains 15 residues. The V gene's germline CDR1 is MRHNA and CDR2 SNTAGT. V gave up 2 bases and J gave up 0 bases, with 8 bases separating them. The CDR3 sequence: CASSDTGGSGNTIYF. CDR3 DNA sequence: TGTGCCAGCAGTGACACGGGGGGCTCTGGAAACACCATATATTTT.

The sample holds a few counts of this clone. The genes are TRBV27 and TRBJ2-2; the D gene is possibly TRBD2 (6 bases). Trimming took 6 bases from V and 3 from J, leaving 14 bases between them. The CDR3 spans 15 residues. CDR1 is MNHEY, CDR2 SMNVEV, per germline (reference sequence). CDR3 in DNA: TGTGCCAGCAGCGGACTATTCGTTGACACCGGGGAGCTGTTTTTT. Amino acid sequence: CASSGLFVDTGELFF.

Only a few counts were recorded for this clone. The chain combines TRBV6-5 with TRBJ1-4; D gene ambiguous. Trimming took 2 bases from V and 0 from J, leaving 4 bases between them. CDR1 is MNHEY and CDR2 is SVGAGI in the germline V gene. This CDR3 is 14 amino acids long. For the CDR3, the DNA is TGTGCCAGCAGTTACAGAACAACTAATGAAAAACTGTTTTTT. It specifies CASSYRTTNEKLFF.

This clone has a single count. In nucleotides, the CDR3 is TGTGCCAGCAGCTTGGCCCTAGCGGTCTACGAGCAGTACTTC. Translation: CASSLALAVYEQYF. V usage is TRBV5-6 and J usage is TRBJ2-7, with TRBD2 matching 7 bases. The CDR3 spans 14 residues. Germline V CDR1 and CDR2: SGHDT, YYEEEE. The ends lost 0 bases at V and 3 bases at J; junction bases unmatched: 3. The full variable domain, rest sourced from reference TRBV5-6 and TRBJ2-7, is DAGVTQSPTHLIKTRGQQVTLRCSPKSGHDTVSWYQQALGQGPQFIFQYYEEEERQRGNFPDRFSGHQFPNYSSELNVNALLLGDSALYLCASSLALAVYEQYFGPGTRLTVT.

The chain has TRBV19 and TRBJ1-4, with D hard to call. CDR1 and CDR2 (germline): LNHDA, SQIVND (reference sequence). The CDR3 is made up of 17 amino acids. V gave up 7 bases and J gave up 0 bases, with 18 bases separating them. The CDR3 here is CASTPVGRASTNEKLFF. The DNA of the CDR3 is TGTGCCAGTACACCGGTAGGCAGAGCCTCAACTAATGAAAAACTGTTTTTT.

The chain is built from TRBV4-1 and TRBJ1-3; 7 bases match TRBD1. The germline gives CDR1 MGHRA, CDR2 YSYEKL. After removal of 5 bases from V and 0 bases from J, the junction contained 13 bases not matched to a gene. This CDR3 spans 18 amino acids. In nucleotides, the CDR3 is TGCGCCAGCAGCATGCGGACAGGACCCGTATACTCTGGAAACACCATATATTTT. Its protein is CASSMRTGPVYSGNTIYF.

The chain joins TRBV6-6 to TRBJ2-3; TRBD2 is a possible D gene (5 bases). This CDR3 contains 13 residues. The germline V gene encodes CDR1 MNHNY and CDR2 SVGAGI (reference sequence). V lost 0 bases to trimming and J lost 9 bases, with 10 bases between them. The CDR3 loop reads CASSYSAGGTQYF. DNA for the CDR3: TGTGCCAGCAGTTACTCGGCGGGTGGGACGCAGTATTTT.